Listed below are T cell receptor beta chains from one sample, sequenced in a study of beta chain features in type 1 diabetes. Here immunoSEQ multiplex PCR was the method, and the copy in TCRdb shows in-frame clones only, minus some. The table has about 150,000 clones, more than 9% seen once. Sequencing used naive CD4+ T cells from blood. Every receptor here comes from a young man in good health. The CDR3 runs from the conserved cysteine through the conserved F or W. Fields, in order: D gene, V gene, J gene, clone size, CDR3 DNA, CDR3 protein. D genes are given only for firm matches. Clone size appears in some rows only: once, few, many, or a class for an expanded clone.

.	TRBV28	TRBJ2-7	few	TGTGCCAGCAGCACCCCAGGGTTCTCCTACGAGCAGTACTTC	CASSTPGFSYEQYF
.	TRBV6-1	TRBJ2-5	.	TGTGCCAGCAGTGGAGCCAGGGGTTGGGAGACCCAGTACTTC	CASSGARGWETQYF
.	TRBV18	TRBJ2-5	.	TGTGCCAGCTCACCTTCGGGGAAGGAGACCCAGTACTTC	CASSPSGKETQYF
.	TRBV15	TRBJ1-4	many	TGTGCCACCAGCAGAGTGAGTGAAAAACTGTTTTTT	CATSRVSEKLFF
TRBD1	TRBV5-1	TRBJ1-2	.	TGCGCCAGCAGCTTACAGGGGGACTATGGCTACACCTTC	CASSLQGDYGYTF
.	TRBV11-3	TRBJ1-6	.	TGTGCCAGCAGCTTAGAGGACAGATCACCCCTCCACTTT	CASSLEDRSPLHF
.	TRBV30	TRBJ2-7	few	TGTGCCTGGAGTCGGGACTACGAGCAGTACTTC	CAWSRDYEQYF
TRBD2	TRBV11-2	TRBJ2-1	few	TGTGCCAGCAGCTTAGGCCGCGGGGGGGTCTACAATGAGCAGTTCTTC	CASSLGRGGVYNEQFF
TRBD2	TRBV25-1	TRBJ2-3	few	TGTGCCAGCAGAAGAGCGGGGGCGGGCACAGATACGCAGTATTTT	CASRRAGAGTDTQYF
TRBD2	TRBV7-2	TRBJ2-1	few	TGTGCCAGCAGCTTAGTATTGCTAGCGGGGGGCTTCAATGAGCAGTTCTTC	CASSLVLLAGGFNEQFF
.	TRBV4-1	TRBJ1-4	few	TGCGCCAGCAGCCAAAGCGTAACAACTAATGAAAAACTGTTTTTT	CASSQSVTTNEKLFF
.	TRBV5-6	TRBJ1-6	.	TGTGCCAGCAGCTTGCGAGACAGAGGTTCACCCCTCCACTTT	CASSLRDRGSPLHF
.	TRBV5-1	TRBJ1-1	few	TGCGCCAGCAGCTTACCGAGGGAGGCCACTGAAGCTTTCTTT	CASSLPREATEAFF
TRBD1	TRBV7-2	TRBJ2-4	.	TGTGCCAGCAGGCCCAACAGGGGTCTTAACATTCAGTACTTC	CASRPNRGLNIQYF
.	TRBV5-6	TRBJ2-5	once	TGTGCCAGCAGCTTGGGGGGCGGGGTCGAGACCCAGTACTTC	CASSLGGGVETQYF
TRBD2	TRBV9	TRBJ2-1	few	TGTGCCAGCAGCGCCCAACCGGGACTAGCGGCCGGCTCCTACAATGAGCAGTTCTTC	CASSAQPGLAAGSYNEQFF
TRBD2	TRBV7-9	TRBJ2-1	.	TGTGCCAGCAGCTCCTCCGGGGCGGGGGATGAGCAGTTCTTC	CASSSSGAGDEQFF
.	TRBV2	TRBJ2-5	few	TGTGCCAGCACCCGTGCGAGAGAGACCCAGTACTTC	CASTRARETQYF
TRBD1	TRBV29-1	TRBJ2-2	few	TGCAGCCATGCTGGACAGGGCAACACCGGGGAGCTGTTTTTT	CSHAGQGNTGELFF
TRBD2	TRBV9	TRBJ2-2	.	TGTGCCAGCAGTCCGGGACTAGCGGGGGGTACCGGGGAGCTGTTTTTT	CASSPGLAGGTGELFF
TRBD2	TRBV6-5	TRBJ2-3	few	TGTGCCAGCAGCGTCCCGGGACTAGTGGGTACGCAGTATTTT	CASSVPGLVGTQYF
.	TRBV4-2	TRBJ1-1	few	TGTGCCAGCAGCAAAGCCGGGGGGAACACTGAAGCTTTCTTT	CASSKAGGNTEAFF
TRBD1	TRBV27	TRBJ1-2	.	TGTGCCAGCAGTTTAAGACAGGGGTGGGCCTATGGCTACACCTTC	CASSLRQGWAYGYTF
.	TRBV28	TRBJ2-5	few	TGTGCCAGCAGCCCCAACGGGCAGGGCCAAGAGACCCAGTACTTC	CASSPNGQGQETQYF
TRBD1	TRBV28	TRBJ2-6	.	TGTGCCAGCAGGGGACAGCCCTCTGGGGCCAACGTCCTGACTTTC	CASRGQPSGANVLTF
TRBD2	TRBV6-5	TRBJ2-7	.	TGTGCCAGCAGTTACTCCAGCGGGGACCCCTACGAGCAGTACTTC	CASSYSSGDPYEQYF
TRBD1	TRBV5-1	TRBJ1-2	.	TGCGCCAGCAGCAAAGACGGACAGGGCCCCTATGGCTACACCTTC	CASSKDGQGPYGYTF
TRBD1	TRBV7-2	TRBJ2-1	few	TGTGCCAGCAACCGACAGGGATCCTACAATGAGCAGTTCTTC	CASNRQGSYNEQFF
TRBD1	TRBV10-3	TRBJ2-2	.	TGTGCCATCAAACGGACAGGGGGCGAGGAGGGGAACACCGGGGAGCTGTTTTTT	CAIKRTGGEEGNTGELFF